A single TCR beta chain is shown here with its context. Clones were sequenced by immunoSEQ multiplex PCR, and TCRdb holds only the in-frame ones, with some missing. The sample lists around 41,000 clones, more than 85% occurring once. The CDR3 is 16 residues long. The J segment lost 2 bases and the V segment lost 4 bases, leaving 5 bases of the junction unmatched. CDR1 is SEHNR and CDR2 is FQNEAQ in the germline V gene (reference sequence). The sample belongs to a study of T cells in localized non-small cell lung cancer. Sequencing was performed on peripheral blood, taken before any cancer treatment. The receptor was isolated from a woman aged 18-49 years with stage III lung adenocarcinoma. V gene TRBV7-9 combines with J gene TRBJ2-7, with 13 bases lining up with TRBD2. CDR3 residues: CASSSQGLAGTYEQYF. CDR3 in DNA: TGTGCCAGCAGCTCCCAGGGACTAGCGGGGACCTACGAGCAGTACTTC.